The 10 T cell receptor beta chains reported below all come from one sample, sequenced in a study of T cell responses to AZD1222 COVID-19 vaccine. Repertoires were generated with immunoSEQ multiplex PCR, while TCRdb's copy carries only in-frame clones and drops some. The table shows approximately 130,000 clones, with roughly nine tenths occurring only once. Source: peripheral blood, taken on day 0 of AZD1222 vaccination. These receptors were obtained from an adult in good health.

The rearrangement uses TRBV6-1 and TRBJ2-1, with D tentatively TRBD1 (6 bases). This CDR3 contains 15 residues. Germline V gene lookup returns CDR1 MNHNS and CDR2 SASEGT. The germline V and J ends were trimmed by 1 base and 2 bases, with 9 bases remaining between them. Here the CDR3 DNA reads TGTGCCAGCAGTGAAGACAGGGCGACCTACAATGAGCAGTTCTTC. Protein product: CASSEDRATYNEQFF.

The chain has TRBV3-1 (or the pseudogene TRBV3-2) and TRBJ1-2; D is unclear. CDR3 size: 14 residues. Trimming took 0 bases from V and 4 from J, leaving 9 bases between them. In germline, CDR1 is LGHDT, CDR2 YNNKEL (reference sequence). CDR3 protein: CASSQDRAVYGYTF. CDR3 in DNA: TGTGCCAGCAGCCAAGATCGGGCAGTCTATGGCTACACCTTC.

The V gene is TRBV11-2, the J gene TRBJ2-3; 7 nucleotides match TRBD2. The CDR3 runs to 17 residues. Germline V lookup: CDR1 SGHAT, CDR2 FQNNGV. V gave up 1 base and J gave up 0 bases; unmatched junction bases: 7. The CDR3 sequence: CASSLGGASGSTDTQYF. CDR3 in DNA: TGTGCCAGCAGCTTAGGTGGGGCTAGCGGTAGCACAGATACGCAGTATTTT.

The rearrangement uses TRBV6-2 or TRBV6-3 and TRBJ2-3; 11 nucleotides align to TRBD2. Trimming took 4 bases from V and 2 from J; bases not matched to a gene: 5. The germline V gene encodes CDR1 MNHEY and CDR2 SVGEGT. The CDR3 has 16 residues. In nucleotides, the CDR3 is TGTGCCAGCAGTTTAGGACTAGCGGGCTACACAGATACGCAGTATTTT. Its translation: CASSLGLAGYTDTQYF.

V usage is TRBV7-9 and J usage is TRBJ2-3; 9 bases agree with TRBD2. The V gene's germline CDR1 is SEHNR and CDR2 FQNEAQ (reference sequence). The CDR3 extends over 17 amino acids. With V trimmed by 5 bases and J by 4 bases, 13 bases remained unmatched. Here the CDR3 reads CASSRARGGTEADTQYF. CDR3 nucleotides: TGTGCCAGCAGCCGTGCGCGGGGGGGGACCGAGGCAGATACGCAGTATTTT.

This rearrangement joins TRBV5-1 to TRBJ2-7; D is undetermined. Germline CDR1 is SGHRS and CDR2 is YFSETQ. V was cut by 7 bases and J by 0 bases, with 11 bases left in between. The CDR3 loop spans 13 amino acids. As DNA, the CDR3 is TGCGCCAGCCCCGACTCGAGCTCCTACGAGCAGTACTTC. It is translated as CASPDSSSYEQYF.

This clone turned up a few times. Other nucleotide sequences in the sample specify the same CDR3. The rearrangement joins TRBV5-1 to TRBJ1-5, with D possibly TRBD1 on 6 matching bases. CDR1 and CDR2 from the germline V gene are SGHRS and YFSETQ. Trimming shortened V by 0 bases and J by 0 bases, and 7 bases separated the two germline ends. The CDR3 loop spans 15 amino acids. In nucleotides, the CDR3 is TGCGCCAGCAGCTTGGAGGGGGGTAGCAATCAGCCCCAGCATTTT. It codes for CASSLEGGSNQPQHF. Variable domain in full (rest from reference TRBV5-1 and TRBJ1-5): KAGVTQTPRYLIKTRGQQVTLSCSPISGHRSVSWYQQTPGQGLQFLFEYFSETQRNKGNFPGRFSGRQFSNSRSEMNVSTLELGDSALYLCASSLEGGSNQPQHFGDGTRLSIL.

The V call is TRBV7-8, the J call TRBJ2-2; perhaps TRBD2 as D (7 bases). The CDR3 has 20 amino acids. CDR1 SGHVS and CDR2 FQNEAQ come from the germline V gene. The V and J ends lost 1 base and 4 bases respectively, with 25 bases between them. The CDR3 sequence: CASSLEARSGGGIGTGELFF. DNA of the CDR3: TGTGCCAGCAGCTTAGAAGCCCGAAGTGGGGGGGGCATTGGCACCGGGGAGCTGTTTTTT.

This chain connects TRBV27 to TRBJ1-3; no reliable D call. V was shortened by 6 bases and J by 2 bases, with 14 bases between the two germline ends. Per the germline V gene, CDR1 is MNHEY and CDR2 is SMNVEV (reference sequence). The CDR3 consists of 15 residues. The CDR3, as DNA: TGTGCCAGCAGCCTACCAAGACTTCCTGGAAACACCATATATTTT. It translates to CASSLPRLPGNTIYF.

This clone has only a few counts. The chain joins TRBV9 to TRBJ2-1, with TRBD2 matching over 8 bases. Trimming took 2 bases from V and 6 from J; bases not matched to a gene: 7. Germline CDR1 reads SGDLS; CDR2 reads YYNGEE. This CDR3 comprises 15 residues. Here the CDR3 reads CASSVTSVEPNEQFF. The CDR3 bases are TGTGCCAGCAGCGTGACTAGCGTCGAACCCAATGAGCAGTTCTTC.